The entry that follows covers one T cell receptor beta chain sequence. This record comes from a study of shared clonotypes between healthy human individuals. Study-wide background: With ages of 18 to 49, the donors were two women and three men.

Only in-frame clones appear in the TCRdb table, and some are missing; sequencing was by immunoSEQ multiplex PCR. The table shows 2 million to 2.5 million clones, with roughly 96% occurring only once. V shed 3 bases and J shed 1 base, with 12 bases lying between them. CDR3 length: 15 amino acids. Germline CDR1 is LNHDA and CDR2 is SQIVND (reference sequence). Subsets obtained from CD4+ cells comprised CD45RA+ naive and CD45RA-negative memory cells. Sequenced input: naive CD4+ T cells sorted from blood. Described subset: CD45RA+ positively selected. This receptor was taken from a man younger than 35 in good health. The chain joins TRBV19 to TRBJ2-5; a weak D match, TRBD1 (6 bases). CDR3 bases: TGTGCCAGTAGTATGGGGGCAGGGGCCCAAGAGACCCAGTACTTC. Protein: CASSMGAGAQETQYF.